This paragraph covers one TCR beta chain sequence. Antigen unknown. The PCR was carried out with 60 Vbeta primers and 13 Jbeta primers. Using immunoSEQ multiplex PCR, the repertoire was profiled, and TCRdb retains in-frame clones only, with some absent. In all, the sample yields 130,000 or so clones. This entry is derived from a study of cytomegalovirus exposure and HLA in healthy donors. For the study at large: There were fewer than 500 genotyped donors. Of these, 75% to 90% fell in the genetic ancestry cluster associated with self-reported Caucasian donors.

Germline CDR1 SQVTM, CDR2 ANQGSEA. This CDR3 comprises 13 residues. Between the trimmed V and J ends, which lost 7 bases and 7 bases, there was a span of 14 bases. Study-wide results and caveats: Segments of the TCR beta V type were, in most cases, productive about 90% or about 30% of the time in an earlier analysis. It was shown in a later analysis that HLA-associated TCR beta chains were more clonally expanded than other, equally common chains.

This TCR was sampled from a woman aged 18-29 years in good health and CMV-seronegative. V gene TRBV29-1 combines with J gene TRBJ1-6; no definite D call. The sample was PBMCs. CDR3 loop: CSAQTELNSPLHF. CDR3 nucleotide sequence: TGCAGCGCTCAGACGGAGCTAAATTCACCCCTCCACTTT.